This T cell receptor beta chain originates from a study of T cells in women clearing cervical HPV infection (dated by TCRdb to the late 2010s). Regarding the study in general: The cases were about 27 women with histologically confirmed HPV16-related CIN3 or worse, and 2 of these cases were invasive cancers. Blood from cases was collected at the visit where the lesion was first found, while blood from controls was collected once the infection could no longer be detected. Median age was roughly 33 years in cases versus 38 to 45 in controls, and baseline characteristics did not differ significantly. The controls were around 26 women whose single incident HPV16 infection cleared within 12 months with no development of precancer or cancer. Cases and controls were matched on year of sample collection and on age within five years. Since only a few of the women had HLA typing available, the possibility that HLA type was acting as a confounder could not be ruled out. For cases, the median interval between lesion detection and blood sampling was around 150 days, with an interquartile range of roughly 90 to 200 days. Quality controls consisted of five blinded duplicates per group, for a total of some 60 samples made up of roughly 50 participants and about ten replicates. In the parent cohort, 9,000 to 13,000 women aged 18 or older were enrolled in Guanacaste, Costa Rica, during about 1992 to 1994 and were followed for seven years. An exploratory proof-of-principle case-control study, nested within the Guanacaste HPV Natural History Study in Costa Rica, was conducted to compare TCR repertoires across cervical HPV16 outcomes. Overall results and qualifications from the work: The cross-sectional design could not show whether the associations came before the infection or were a result of it, and neither effector/memory subsets nor HPV-specific T cells were isolated. T-cell numbers per sample were unknown, so richness differences could reflect varying T-cell content rather than repertoire biology. By combining richness with V gene abundances, random forest classifiers separated cases from controls with an estimated AUC of 0.83. Across sequencing depths, CIN3+ cases showed significantly higher TCR repertoire richness than controls, but evenness did not differ between the groups. Cases had lower TRBV6-7 relative abundance than controls (about 0.1% versus 0.15%; Bonferroni P = 0.0008).

TCR beta CDR3 regions were amplified by multiplex PCR from an average of about 1.1 ug genomic DNA per sample using the immunoSEQ assay. The assay corrected primer bias using a complete synthetic TCR repertoire to establish an amplification baseline. The amplicons were sequenced on the Illumina platform. Concerning the study's data processing: Sequence errors were corrected by clustering with frequency ratios and a modified nearest-neighbor algorithm, and the sequences were then analyzed in the immunoSEQ Analyzer using IMGT gene definitions. At each rarefaction depth, TCR richness and evenness were averaged over 20 rarefaction repeats, and samples with fewer sequences than the depth were excluded. Relative abundances of V, D and J genes were compared between groups using Wilcoxon rank sum tests, with FDR correction applied. Blinded duplicates gave an intraclass correlation of 95% to 97% for TCR richness and an average of about 76% across 70 or so gene segments. Not all clones reach the TCRdb copy of this immuneACCESS table, which keeps in-frame sequences only. Checked studies attribute under half of the gap to unresolved V genes and leave the rest unexplained. D and trimming were read from the DNA, whereas the V and J calls and clone size are those reported in that table. The sample has tens of thousands of clones on record. The ten largest clones take up over 8.5% of the sample.

A word on this clone: Its antigen specificity is not known. The read terminates 3 residues ahead of where the CDR3 ends, so the germline J gene completes it.

The germline V gene gives CDR1 as SQVTM and CDR2 as ANQGSEA. Including the terminal cysteine and phenylalanine, the CDR3 comprises 16 residues. The DNA shown is the part of the CDR3 that was read: 39 bases, in frame from base 1. Every participant had a single incident cervical HPV16 infection, and prevalent HPV16 infections were excluded. Cervical HPV DNA was detected by MY09/MY11 PCR and genotyped by dot-blot hybridization. Fifteen mL of heparinized blood was centrifuged, after which the buffy coat was aliquoted, frozen at -30 degrees C, and then stored at -80 degrees C. QIAGEN kits were used to extract genomic DNA from the buffy coat specimens.

This clonotype was sampled from a woman between 18 and 70 years old with a cervical HPV16 infection that either progressed to CIN3+ or cleared (not recorded which). The rearranged chain carries TRBV29-1 and TRBJ1-2; the central 8 bases match TRBD1. Source material: blood buffy coat. The sequenced part of the CDR3 DNA is TGCAGCGTTACCTACGGGAGTCAGGGGGCCGGGGAGACC. Its protein product is CSVTYGSQGAGET. The CDR3 in full is CSVTYGSQGAGETYTF. Where the CDR3 stops, the reference TRBV29-1 and TRBJ1-2 genes take over; the full variable domain is SAVISQKPSRDICQRGTSLTIQCQVDSQVTMMFWYRQQPGQSLTLIATANQGSEATYESGFVIDKFPISRPNLTFSTLTVSNMSPEDSSIYLCSVTYGSQGAGETYTFGSGTRLTVV.